Listed here are 29 T cell receptor beta chains from one sample, sequenced in a study of blood T cells in healthy people across ages. Combining a sample-barcoded 5' primer with a J-beta primer mix, a second PCR ran for roughly 7 to 11 cycles. Each CDR3 protein is one row after TCRdb ran MiXCR on the 5' RACE reads. The repertoire holds 800,000 to 950,000 distinct CDR3 sequences, with roughly 29% as singletons. A further study also used this sample, focusing on T cells of mothers and their children.

The sequencing sample was made of blood. The receptors come from a woman between 40 and 55 years old in good health.

This clonotype was seen only a few times. The CDR3 nucleotides are TGTGCCACCAGCAGAGAATTTAATGCCAGGGCAGATACGCAGTATTTT. Protein: CATSREFNARADTQYF. This sequence joins TRBV15 and TRBJ2-3; maybe TRBD1 (5 bases). The germline V gene encodes CDR1 LNHNV and CDR2 YYDKDF (reference sequence). Trimming left V 0 bases short and J 4 bases short, with 14 bases between. The CDR3 loop spans 16 amino acids.

About this clonotype itself: A single base separates this from a much larger clone, so it may be a read error. The gene calls are TRBV6-5 and TRBJ2-1; perhaps TRBD2 as D (6 bases). The J call may be faulty, since TRBJ2-7 better matches the DNA end. Germline assignment: CDR1 MNHEY and CDR2 SVGAGI. The CDR3 has 13 amino acids. CDR3 nucleotide sequence: TGTGCCAGCAGGGAGGGCTCTTACAATGAGCAGTACTTC. As protein: CASREGSYNEQYF.

The chain uses TRBV5-1 and TRBJ1-1, with D maybe TRBD1 (5 bases). Germline V lookup: CDR1 SGHRS, CDR2 YFSETQ. The germline V and J ends were trimmed by 2 bases and 7 bases, with 12 bases remaining between them. This CDR3 has 13 amino acids. CDR3 DNA: TGCGCCAGCAGCTTCGCGGACAACCGTGAAGCTTTCTTT. It yields the protein CASSFADNREAFF.

The chain combines TRBV5-1 with TRBJ2-7; possible D gene TRBD1, 6 bases. The germline gives CDR1 SGHRS, CDR2 YFSETQ. V lost 4 bases and J lost 2, with 16 bases in between. The CDR3 covers 15 residues. The CDR3 DNA is TGCGCCAGCAGCGAGGAGGCACAGGGAGCCTACGAGCAGTACTTC. Encoded protein: CASSEEAQGAYEQYF.

The chain carries TRBV28 and TRBJ2-1, with D tentatively TRBD1 or TRBD2 (5 bases each). Germline V lookup: CDR1 MDHEN, CDR2 SYDVKM. The V and J ends lost 2 bases and 6 bases respectively, with 23 bases between them. This CDR3 comprises 18 residues. CDR3 DNA: TGTGCCAGCAGTTTAGGCCTTACCGGGACGTGCGATGGCAATGAGCAGTTCTTC. It specifies CASSLGLTGTCDGNEQFF.

The J gene is TRBJ2-7, the V gene TRBV7-2, with 7 bases fitting TRBD2. The V gene end was trimmed by 5 bases and the J gene end by 0 bases; junction bases not matched to a gene: 4. In germline, CDR1 is SGHTA, CDR2 FQGNSA. The length of the CDR3 is 14 residues. CDR3 nucleotides: TGTGCCAGCAGCGGAGCGGGGACCTCCTACGAGCAGTACTTC. This translates into CASSGAGTSYEQYF.

As to this clonotype: This sequence may be a read error, since a much larger clone differs from it by one base. V is TRBV20-1 and J is TRBJ2-3; tentative D call: TRBD2 (5 bases). The germline V gene has CDR1 DFQATT and CDR2 SNEGSKA (reference sequence). The CDR3 spans 12 residues. The DNA for the CDR3 is TGCAAGGACGAAGCTAGCACAGATGCGCAGTATTTT. It encodes CKDEASTDAQYF.

This clonotype was observed at least ten times. The V and J genes are TRBV20-1 and TRBJ2-1, with D possibly TRBD1 on 6 matching bases. The CDR3 extends over 14 amino acids. The germline V and J ends were trimmed by 4 bases and 2 bases, with 12 bases remaining between them. Looked up from germline, CDR1 is DFQATT and CDR2 is SNEGSKA (reference sequence). The CDR3: CSANLQGPYNEQFF. In DNA form, the CDR3 reads TGCAGTGCTAACCTACAGGGCCCCTACAATGAGCAGTTCTTC.

The chain is built from TRBV7-2 and TRBJ1-2, with no clear D. The CDR3 loop spans 13 amino acids. With 5 bases removed from V and 5 bases from J, the gap between germline ends came to 12 bases. The germline gives CDR1 SGHTA, CDR2 FQGNSA. CDR3 DNA: TGTGCCAGCAGCGAAGGAAGGGTATATGGCTACACCTTC. Amino acid sequence: CASSEGRVYGYTF.

A few counts support this clonotype. The gene calls are TRBV14 and TRBJ1-6, with D perhaps TRBD1 (5 bases). Trimming took off 0 bases at V and 14 bases at J, with 11 bases between the two ends. The CDR3 has 13 residues. The germline gives CDR1 SGHDN, CDR2 FVKESK. For the CDR3, the DNA is TGTGCCAGCAGCCAAGATGGGAGGGGAACCCTCCACTTT. Amino acids: CASSQDGRGTLHF.

The chain carries TRBV7-9 and TRBJ1-2; no definite D call. Deletions cut 3 bases from V and 5 bases from J, with 13 bases between. The CDR3 is made up of 14 amino acids. CDR1 is SEHNR and CDR2 is FQNEAQ in the germline V gene (reference sequence). Written as DNA, the CDR3 is TGTGCCAGCAGCTTCGAGACAATTGCTTATGGCTACACCTTC. Its translation is CASSFETIAYGYTF.

J is TRBJ2-1 and V is TRBV29-1, with D possibly being TRBD2 (7 bases). Germline-derived CDR1 and CDR2 are SQVTM and ANQGSEA. This CDR3 is built from 11 residues. V lost 7 bases and J lost 8, with 12 bases in between. CDR3 nucleotides: TGCAGCGCTGGGGGGGGCTATGAGCAGTTCTTC. Protein: CSAGGGYEQFF.

In its sample, this clonotype was seen a few times. Compared with germline, one end of the junction differs, possibly owing to a read error. The J gene is TRBJ1-2, the V gene TRBV7-9; D unclear. Germline CDR1 and CDR2: SEHNR and FQNEAQ (reference sequence). The CDR3 runs 11 residues. Here the CDR3 DNA reads TGTGCCAGCAGCTCCTCCTATGACTACACCTTC. Its translation is CASSSSYDYTF.

This clonotype was seen ten or more times. The chain has TRBV5-1 and TRBJ2-5; D might be TRBD2 (6 bases). V was trimmed by 0 bases and J by 6 bases, leaving 15 bases between them. Per germline, CDR1 SGHRS and CDR2 YFSETQ. This CDR3 has 15 amino acids. As DNA, the CDR3 is TGCGCCAGCAGCTTGGCCGGGGAGGTCTGGCAGACCCAGTACTTC. Residues: CASSLAGEVWQTQYF.

This clonotype occurred many times. The chain uses TRBV20-1 and TRBJ2-5; TRBD2 agrees at 12 bases. CDR3 length: 13 amino acids. V was clipped by 6 bases and J by 3 bases; unmatched bases: 2. The germline CDR1 and CDR2 sequences are DFQATT and SNEGSKA (reference sequence). This CDR3 reads CSARTSGEETQYF. CDR3 DNA sequence: TGCAGTGCGCGGACTAGCGGGGAAGAGACCCAGTACTTC.

The chain recombines TRBV30 with TRBJ1-6; 7 bases fit TRBD1. V was pared by 4 bases and J by 10 bases, with 19 bases of the junction left unmatched. The CDR3 consists of 17 residues. Germline V CDR1 and CDR2: GTSNPN, SVGIG (reference sequence). CDR3 in DNA: TGTGCCTGGACCCCAATTCCCCGCCGGGACAGAGGCTCACCCCTCCACTTT. This sequence encodes CAWTPIPRRDRGSPLHF.

J is TRBJ2-3 and V is TRBV2; 8 positions agree with TRBD2. The CDR3 has 16 residues. V was clipped by 8 bases and J by 3 bases; unmatched bases: 13. CDR1 SNHLY and CDR2 FYNNEI come from the germline V gene. CDR3 loop: CASGAWRGDGTDTQYF. The CDR3 nucleotides read TGTGCCAGCGGGGCGTGGCGGGGGGATGGTACAGATACGCAGTATTTT. The whole variable domain, remainder taken from reference TRBV2 and TRBJ2-3, is EPEVTQTPSHQVTQMGQEVILRCVPISNHLYFYWYRQILGQKVEFLVSFYNNEISEKSEIFDDQFSVERPDGSNFTLKIRSTKLEDSAMYFCASGAWRGDGTDTQYFGPGTRLTVL.

This clonotype was seen at least ten times. J is TRBJ2-7 and V is TRBV4-3, with D maybe TRBD2 (5 bases). CDR1 and CDR2 from the germline V gene are LGHNA and YSLEER. This CDR3 has 18 residues. Trimming pared 1 base from V and 6 bases from J, leaving 25 bases between. CDR3 DNA sequence: TGCGCCAGCAGCCAAGGGTCCTTAGGAGGCAGCCCGATGGGCGAGCAGTACTTC. It encodes CASSQGSLGGSPMGEQYF.

This clonotype was recorded once. V is TRBV5-1 and J is TRBJ2-7; 8 nucleotides match TRBD2. Trimming took 3 bases from V and 6 from J; bases not matched to a gene: 11. CDR1 SGHRS and CDR2 YFSETQ come from the germline V gene. CDR3 length equals 15 residues. As DNA, the CDR3 is TGCGCCAGCAGCTCGGGGGGGCGCGGTTCCCGCGAGCAGTACTTC. Protein product: CASSSGGRGSREQYF.

Worth noting for this clonotype: A much larger clone differs from this one at a single base, so this may be a read error. The rearrangement uses TRBV7-2 and TRBJ2-4, with D perhaps matching TRBD1 or TRBD2 (6 bases each). This CDR3 comprises 13 residues. Germline assignment: CDR1 SGHTA and CDR2 FQGNSA. Trimming removed 5 bases at V and 13 bases at J, with 18 bases between. The CDR3 region has the DNA TGTGCCAGCAGCCCAGAGAGTAGGGGGGAGCAGTACTTC. As protein: CASSPESRGEQYF.

This clonotype was seen a handful of times. The chain recombines TRBV6-2 or TRBV6-3 with TRBJ1-5, with TRBD1 matching over 7 bases. Germline trimming cut 5 bases from V and 3 bases from J; bases unmatched to any gene: 10. The length of the CDR3 is 16 residues. Looked up from germline, CDR1 is MNHEY and CDR2 is SVGEGT. CDR3 in amino acids: CASSRKGATDNQPQHF. CDR3 DNA: TGTGCCAGCAGTAGGAAGGGGGCTACCGACAATCAGCCCCAGCATTTT.

This clonotype was counted at least ten times. The J gene is TRBJ2-5, the V gene TRBV2; tentatively, D is TRBD1 or TRBD2 (6 bases each). Deletions cut 7 bases from V and 4 bases from J, with 13 bases between. The CDR3 consists of 13 residues. The germline gives CDR1 SNHLY, CDR2 FYNNEI. The CDR3 here is CASIRGAGETQYF. In DNA, the CDR3 is TGTGCCAGCATAAGGGGGGCTGGAGAGACCCAGTACTTC.

This clonotype was seen ten or more times. The chain links TRBV11-2 to TRBJ1-2, with 7 bases matching TRBD1. J lost 7 bases, V lost 4 bases, and 12 bases had no gene match. The CDR3 spans 15 residues. Germline assignment: CDR1 SGHAT and CDR2 FQNNGV. The CDR3 nucleotides read TGTGCCAGCAGCTCGTCCACAGGGGCTCTATTTGGCTACACCTTC. This translates into CASSSSTGALFGYTF.

V is TRBV28 and J is TRBJ1-4, with D perhaps matching TRBD1 (5 bases). CDR1 and CDR2 (germline): MDHEN, SYDVKM. CDR3 size: 16 residues. The V end lost 4 bases, the J end lost 10 bases, and 22 bases lay between the germline ends. CDR3 DNA: TGTGCCAGCAGTTCACACCGGACAAGTGCGAGGGGAAAACTGTTTTTT. This sequence encodes CASSSHRTSARGKLFF.

This clonotype appeared a few times. The rearrangement links TRBV19 to TRBJ1-2; D not resolved. The CDR3 runs 13 residues. V was cut by 1 base and J by 4 bases, with 7 bases left in between. Looked up from germline, CDR1 is LNHDA and CDR2 is SQIVND (reference sequence). CDR3 residues: CASSIGNFYGYTF. CDR3 in DNA: TGTGCCAGTAGTATAGGGAACTTCTATGGCTACACCTTC.

V and J are TRBV5-1 and TRBJ1-6, with TRBD1 matching over 8 bases. There are 14 residues in the CDR3. Germline CDR1 is SGHRS and CDR2 is YFSETQ. V shed 4 bases, J shed 9 bases, and the junction held 6 bases outside the gene matches. The CDR3 loop is CASSLGQETSPLHF. CDR3 nucleotide sequence: TGCGCCAGCAGCCTGGGACAGGAGACTTCACCCCTCCACTTT.

This clonotype was recorded a few times. This chain connects TRBV5-1 to TRBJ2-1; a weak D match, TRBD1 (5 bases). Trimming left V 5 bases short and J 9 bases short, with 12 bases between. CDR3 length: 12 amino acids. CDR1 SGHRS and CDR2 YFSETQ come from the germline V gene. CDR3 DNA: TGCGCCAGCAGACCCGAAAGGGGTGAGCAGTTCTTC. Translating it yields CASRPERGEQFF.

With respect to this clonotype: This CDR3 is missing its conserved last phenylalanine or tryptophan, likely due to a read error. The DNA is left out, because the CDR3 cannot be placed on it with certainty; the CDR3 is given as TCRdb lists it. The chain carries TRBV27 and TRBJ2-1; the table's D call TRBD2 went unverified against the DNA. Germline V lookup: CDR1 MNHEY, CDR2 SMNVEV (reference sequence). Both ends counted, the CDR3 spans 14 residues. CDR3 amino acids: CASSPQEPGTLKFC.

In its sample, this clonotype was seen a few times. The CDR3 sequence: CASSRTASTDTQYF. Written as DNA, the CDR3 is TGTGCCAGCAGTCGGACAGCTAGCACAGATACGCAGTATTTT. The chain links TRBV12-3 or TRBV12-4 to TRBJ2-3; tentative D call: TRBD1 (6 bases). Deletions cut 5 bases from V and 0 bases from J, with 9 bases between. This CDR3 spans 14 amino acids.